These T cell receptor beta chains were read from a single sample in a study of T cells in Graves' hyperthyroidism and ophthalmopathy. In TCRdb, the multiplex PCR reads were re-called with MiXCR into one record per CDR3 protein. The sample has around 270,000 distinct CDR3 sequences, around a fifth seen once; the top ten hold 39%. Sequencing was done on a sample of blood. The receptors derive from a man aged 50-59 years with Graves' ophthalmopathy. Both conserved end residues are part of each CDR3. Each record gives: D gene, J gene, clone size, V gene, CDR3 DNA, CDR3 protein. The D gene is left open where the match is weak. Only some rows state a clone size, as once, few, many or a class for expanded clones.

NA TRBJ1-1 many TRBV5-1 TGCGCCAGCAGCTTGGAGCGGACAGCCTTGAACACTGAAGCTTTCTTT CASSLERTALNTEAFF
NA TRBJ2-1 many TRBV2 TGTGCCAGCAGTGTTGTCGGAGGGAGTGGTGAGCAGTTCTTC CASSVVGGSGEQFF
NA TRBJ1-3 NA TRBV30 TGTGCCTGGCAGGACGGTTCTGGAAACACCATATATTTT CAWQDGSGNTIYF
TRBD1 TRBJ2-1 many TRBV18 TGTGCCAGCTCACCTCGAGGGACAGGGGGCAACAATGAGCAGTTCTTC CASSPRGTGGNNEQFF
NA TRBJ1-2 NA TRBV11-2 TGTGCCAGCAGCCTTGACAGGAGCGGCTACACCTTC CASSLDRSGYTF
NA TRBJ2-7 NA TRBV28 TGTGCCAGCAAGATCCAAATCGGGAGTGTGCAGTACTTC CASKIQIGSVQYF
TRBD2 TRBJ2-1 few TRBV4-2 TGTGCCAGCAGCCAAGATCCCGGGACTAGCGGGAGCCATGAGCAGTTCTTC CASSQDPGTSGSHEQFF
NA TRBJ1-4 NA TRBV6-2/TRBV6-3 TGTGCCAGCAGTTACTCAGGAGGGGCTAATGAAAAACTGTTTTTT CASSYSGGANEKLFF
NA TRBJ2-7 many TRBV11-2 TGTGCCAGCAGCTTAGTGCCCGCTTCGGCGGGGTACGAGCAGTACTTC CASSLVPASAGYEQYF
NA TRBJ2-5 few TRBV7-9 TGTGCCAGCAGCTTAAGCTGGAACATGGGGCAAGAGACCCAGTACTTC CASSLSWNMGQETQYF
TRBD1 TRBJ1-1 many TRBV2 TGTGCCAGCAGCACGAGGACAGGGGGCGAAGTGACTGAAGCTTTCTTT CASSTRTGGEVTEAFF
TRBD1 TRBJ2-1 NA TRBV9 TGTGCCAGCAGCGTAGCCGGACAGGCCTACAATGAGCAGTTCTTC CASSVAGQAYNEQFF
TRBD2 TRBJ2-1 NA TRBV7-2 TGTGCCAGCAGCTTGGCCAGCGGGAGGGTCGGTGAGCAGTTCTTC CASSLASGRVGEQFF
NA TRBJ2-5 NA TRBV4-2 TGTGCCAGCAGCCGCGAGAGCAAGGAGACCCAGTACTTC CASSRESKETQYF
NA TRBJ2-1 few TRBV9 TGTGCCAGCAGCGCTACCCCCGACAAATCCTACAATGAGCAGTTCTTC CASSATPDKSYNEQFF
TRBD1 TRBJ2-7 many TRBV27 TGTGCCAGCAGTTTTAGGGGGACAGGGCCCTACGAGCAGTACTTC CASSFRGTGPYEQYF